This record covers a single T cell receptor beta chain. Its target is not known. This sample is part of a study of T cell clones after liver transplantation. Study results and limitations: Rather than being deleted, graft donor-reactive T cells may have moved into the graft.

Germline lookup yields CDR1 WSHSY and CDR2 SAAADI. Trimming cost V 5 bases and J 7 bases; bases outside gene matches: 10. This CDR3 contains 15 residues. Produced via immunoSEQ multiplex PCR; TCRdb's table is partial and in-frame only. This table holds tens of thousands of clones, over 80% found once. This sequence originates from a human patient who received a liver transplant. Some T cells may possibly be graft donor cells. This sequence joins TRBV10-2 and TRBJ2-2; 7 nucleotides line up with TRBD1. The source material was CD4+ T cells from blood, sampled at the 22-month timepoint. CDR3 bases: TGCGCCAGCAGTCTTCAGACAGGGTTGGGCGGGGAGCTGTTTTTT. Translated, it gives CASSLQTGLGGELFF.